The TCR beta chain under discussion was sequenced for a study of cytomegalovirus exposure and HLA in healthy donors (dated by TCRdb to the late 2010s). About the study as a whole: An earlier analysis of roughly 500 of the donors reported approximately 270 Gb of sequence data and 100 million to 140 million unique TCR beta sequences from about 180 million T cells. Typing coverage differed by locus: A, B, C, DRB1 and DQB1 were typed in roughly 620-640 donors, DQA1 in approximately 520, DPA1 in roughly 590, and DPB1 in roughly 450. To predict cytomegalovirus infection status, the study combined high-throughput TCR immunosequencing, statistical association of individual TCRs with disease status, and machine learning. Besides the first cohort of around 700 subjects, a separate validation cohort made up of about 120 different subjects was used. In a later analysis, previously published TCR beta repertoires from more than 500 donors were re-analyzed and high-resolution HLA genotyping was added so that TCR occurrence patterns could be studied. Among the approximately 430 genotyped donors, 81% belonged to the genetic ancestry cluster associated with self-reported Caucasian donors. The aim of the study was to test whether cataloging public T cell receptors could identify signatures of past pathogen exposure. Five DR-DQ haplotypes were handled as single units for association and clustering because linkage in the cohort was strong. HLA typing covered class I and class II loci at four-digit resolution. Donor age, sex, ethnicity and CMV serostatus were compiled together with the repertoire data. All discovery cohort repertoires had been generated using a single sequencing platform. An early release covering 550 to 650 HLA-typed donors comprised about 310 gigabases of sequencing data and about 90 million unique TCR sequences. The study profiled the T cell repertoires of 550 to 700 subjects by immunosequencing and related them to cytomegalovirus serostatus. Among about 370 genotyped donors of the cohort, an average of around 220,000 unique TCR beta nucleotide sequences was sequenced per donor, of which about 19% were non-productive. In the later analysis, no new phenotypic data were used to find candidate immune exposures; instead, reliance was placed on TCR beta sequences and their occurrence across donors. Genome-wide SNP genotypes for about 55% of the roughly 670 donors were used in a later genetic analysis, which treated that subset as a discovery cohort. In an earlier analysis of 500 to 650 of the donors, high-throughput TCR beta sequencing was used to judge whether each TCR beta V gene segment behaved as functional or pseudogenic.

The cohort was made up of under 800 healthy bone marrow donors. Cohort members were all nominally healthy when sampled, although unrecorded immune exposures were likely present. The donor tested CMV seronegative and was one of the 352 seronegative cohort members. Each donor provided a peripheral blood sample, and peripheral blood mononuclear cells were used for TCR beta sequencing. The Qiagen DNeasy Blood Extraction Kit was used to extract genomic DNA from the blood cell samples. The germline V gene (reference sequence) supplies CDR1 SEHNR and CDR2 FQNEAQ. Spanning cysteine to phenylalanine, the CDR3 consists of 16 amino acids. The only DNA kept is the CDR3, 48 bases in frame from the first base. The germline ends are 13 bases apart after V is trimmed by 1 base and J by 2 bases. Overall study results and their limits: Approximately 18 rarely observed V segments, including chromosome 9 orphons, were excluded from the earlier analysis of several hundred of the donors because counts were too low. A later analysis associated around 16,000 TCR beta sequences with specific HLA alleles at a false discovery rate of 0.05. Correlated functional status among segregating V segments might reflect linkage disequilibrium, but an unknown experimental factor could not be ruled out. This cohort had only TCR beta chains sequenced, and the lack of alpha or paired-chain data limited which features could be detected. The presence/absence analyses assumed that sequencing depth was roughly uniform across donors, and that assumption may not be true. Because HLA typing was missing for some donors at each locus, association tests included only the typed subset. CMV serostatus was the only immune exposure information available for the cohort. In a later genetic analysis, fewer N-insertions in productive TCRs were reported among donors in an Asian-associated ancestry cluster than the roughly 700-donor mean. A further reported finding was that TCR beta sequences accurately predicted the HLA-A and HLA-B alleles for most subjects in the first cohort. In a later analysis, TCR association rates were found to vary across HLA loci, with the most associated TCRs seen for DRB1 alleles and the fewest for HLA-C alleles. In a later analysis, most CMV-associated TCR beta chains were found to appear HLA-restricted, with HLA associations seemingly driven largely by CMV exposure. Cytomegalovirus status was reported to be diagnosed by the classifier with high specificity and sensitivity in both the original and validation cohorts. Assigning TCR associations to individual alleles was difficult when HLA alleles, especially DR and DQ, strongly co-occurred. The authors suggested that the approach could potentially be generalized to other disease states and immunological phenotypes. A cluster of highly shared sequence variants was judged likely to represent a technical artifact of the sequencing pipeline. Most TCR sequences were observed very rarely across donors, whereas some public TCRs were present in many individuals. According to a later analysis, parvovirus B19, influenza, CMV and Epstein-Barr virus appeared linked to several top co-occurrence clusters. In a later analysis, HLA-associated TCR beta chains showed more clonal expansion and lower generation probabilities than non-associated chains that were equally common. In an earlier analysis of fewer than 750 of the donors, most TCR beta V segments were observed in productive rearrangements about 87% or about 30% of the time, broadly matching IMGT annotations. The 87-base-pair reads could not distinguish some IMGT-functional V segments, including TRBV6-2 and TRBV6-3, so those segments were excluded. A later genetic analysis associated a missense DCLRE1C variant with V-gene and J-gene trimming of TCR beta chains, and an independent cohort replicated the association. Three of the identified cytomegalovirus-associated TCR beta chains were confirmed in vitro to be specific for cytomegalovirus antigens. In the study, some 180 TCR beta chains were listed as associated with cytomegalovirus.

The library came from the immunoSEQ multiplex PCR assay. The multiplex PCR relied on a mix of 60 forward primers for TCR Vbeta segments and 13 reverse primers for TCR Jbeta segments. A multiplex PCR assay on genomic DNA amplified the CDR3 region of rearranged TCR beta genes. Amplified TCR beta libraries were sequenced as 87-base-pair reads on the Illumina HiSeq System. Concerning the study's data processing: A later analysis counted tens of millions of unique TCR beta chains across the 650 to 700 repertoires, and 9 million to 14 million of these chains were shared by at least two donors. To remove PCR and sequencing errors, raw reads were error-corrected and collapsed into unique sequences using a nearest-neighbor algorithm that merged closely related sequences. To assign V, D and J gene segments, CDR3 sequences were aligned to IMGT reference sequences. For a sequence to be retained, a match of at least six nucleotides was required to both a V gene segment and a J gene segment. A rearrangement counted as productive if the CDR3 had no stop codons and remained in frame with V and J, and every other rearrangement counted as non-productive. CDR3 was defined according to IMGT convention as the region running from the second conserved V-encoded cysteine to the conserved J-encoded phenylalanine. The earlier analysis of 500 to 750 of the donors excluded any sequence lacking an unambiguous match to a single V gene segment. In an earlier analysis of 587 of the donors, V segments were called functional above 56.7% productive rearrangements and were called segregating when the between-donor standard deviation exceeded 5%. A statistical classification framework was developed to diagnose cytomegalovirus status using the catalog of TCR beta chain sequences. V and J gene assignment, in a later analysis, came from comparing TCR nucleotide sequences with IMGT/GENE-DB human TR gene sequences. Using the TCRdist pipeline, a later analysis assigned CDR3 sequences along with most-parsimonious VDJ recombination scenarios. A later analysis defined each TCR beta chain by its CDR3 amino acid sequence plus V-gene family, and excluded reads lacking a unique V-gene family. As a way to deal with suspected cross-contamination and a sequencing artifact, a later analysis dropped approximately 590 nucleotide sequences that were highly shared and had low generation probability. For each public chain, a later analysis derived a clonal expansion index from normalized ranks of inferred template counts within each repertoire. In a later analysis, generation probabilities were computed with a VDJ recombination model fitted to out-of-frame rearrangements, and the resulting probabilities were checked against IGoR. A later analysis scored TCR-TCR, TCR-HLA and TCR-CMV co-occurrence with hypergeometric tests, applying a repertoire-size bias correction to TCR pairs. To estimate false discovery rates, a later analysis permuted the HLA or CMV assignments 20 times. In a later analysis, co-occurring TCRs were grouped with DBSCAN, and TCRdist sequence similarity was added when clustering was performed within HLA-allele-positive subsets. Co-occurrence clustering excluded repertoires with fewer than 30,000 or more than 120,000 public chains, plus five with anomalous nucleotide sharing. This is the immuneACCESS table as TCRdb keeps it, with only in-frame sequences that have V and J called. A part of the clones is gone; compared with another copy, unresolved V genes explain less than half, and the rest is unexplained. The V and J calls and the clone size are those of that table, but D and trimming were determined from the DNA. For this sample there are some 150,000 clones; about four fifths appear just once. The ten biggest clones cover roughly 2% of the sample.

Turning to this clone: Its antigen target is currently unknown. The record has no base qualities; no much larger clone is one base away.

The sequence joins TRBV7-9 to TRBJ2-3, with a weak D call of TRBD1 (6 bases match). This sequence originates from a man younger than 40 in good health and CMV-seronegative. The sample was PBMCs. This receptor carries the CDR3 CASSLVGMGHTDTQYF. The DNA sequence is given as TGTGCCAGCAGCTTAGTGGGGATGGGACACACAGATACGCAGTATTTT.